Following are 20 T cell receptor beta chains from one sample sequenced in a study of spatial heterogeneity in lung cancer. Study-wide results and caveats: Expanded alpha and beta TCR counts within tumors tracked tumor mutation counts.

Indicated time point: sample taken at primary tumor resection. Each CDR3 protein is one row after TCRdb ran MiXCR on the 5' RACE reads. The sample yields around 13,000 distinct CDR3 sequences, approximately 4.6% seen once. These TCRs' antigens remain unknown. The sequencing used lung tumor tissue, collected at surgery. These receptors all stem from a male donor with early-stage non-small cell lung cancer.

In its sample, this clonotype was seen many times. Since it is a stray read in a library aimed at alpha chains, this beta chain has a size that is not meaningful. The genes are TRBV20-1 and TRBJ2-3; possible D gene TRBD1, 5 bases. Germline loops: CDR1 DFQATT, CDR2 SNEGSKA (reference sequence). The CDR3 is 14 amino acids. Trimming shortened V by 4 bases and J by 4 bases, and 15 bases separated the two germline ends. CDR3 loop: CSATLEWGADTQYF. CDR3 in DNA: TGCAGTGCTACTTTGGAGTGGGGCGCAGATACGCAGTATTTT.

This clonotype was seen repeatedly, ten times or more. This beta chain represents an off-target read in a library built for alpha chains; its size is of limited meaning. The V and J genes are TRBV18 and TRBJ1-2; tentatively, D is TRBD1 (5 bases). In germline, CDR1 is KGHSH, CDR2 LQKENI. V was cut by 0 bases and J by 0 bases, with 11 bases left in between. The CDR3 runs 16 residues. The CDR3 DNA reads TGTGCCAGCTCACCACCGTTGTGGGGCACTAACTATGGCTACACCTTC. It encodes CASSPPLWGTNYGYTF.

This clonotype was counted only a few times. This beta chain represents an off-target read in a library built for alpha chains; its size is of limited meaning. The rearrangement links TRBV5-1 to TRBJ2-1, with 10 bases matching TRBD2. The J segment lost 8 bases and the V segment lost 0 bases, leaving 8 bases of the junction unmatched. Per the germline V gene, CDR1 is SGHRS and CDR2 is YFSETQ. The CDR3 runs 16 residues. This CDR3 is CASSLAPASGGYEQFF. CDR3 DNA sequence: TGCGCCAGCAGCTTGGCCCCGGCTAGCGGGGGCTATGAGCAGTTCTTC.

This clonotype has a count of ten or more. Because the library targeted alpha chains, this beta chain is an off-target read whose size means little. The chain joins TRBV7-2 to TRBJ2-7, with D tentatively TRBD1 or TRBD2 (7 bases each). The CDR3 extends over 14 amino acids. From germline, CDR1 is SGHTA and CDR2 FQGNSA. V lost 5 bases to trimming and J lost 3 bases, with 14 bases between them. This CDR3 is CASSQGGAHYEQYF. The CDR3 DNA reads as TGTGCCAGCAGCCAGGGGGGGGCGCACTACGAGCAGTACTTC.

This clonotype was recorded a few times. A library prepared for alpha chains yielded this beta chain as an off-target read; its size is of little meaning. The chain has TRBV27 and TRBJ2-3; 10 nucleotides align to TRBD2. Trimming cost V 6 bases and J 5 bases; bases outside gene matches: 8. This CDR3 has 15 amino acids. Germline V gene lookup returns CDR1 MNHEY and CDR2 SMNVEV (reference sequence). This CDR3 is CASRGLAGVGDTQYF. CDR3 nucleotides: TGTGCCAGCAGGGGGCTAGCGGGGGTTGGAGATACGCAGTATTTT.

Ten or more counts support this clonotype. With the library built for alpha chains, this beta chain is off target and its frequency is not meaningful. V usage is TRBV28 and J usage is TRBJ2-7; 10 nucleotides match TRBD2. Germline loops: CDR1 MDHEN, CDR2 SYDVKM. J lost 2 bases, V lost 6 bases, and 7 bases had no gene match. This CDR3 comprises 15 residues. In DNA, the CDR3 is TGTGCCAGCAGGGGAAGACTAGCGGGCCCCTACGAGCAGTACTTC. Amino acids: CASRGRLAGPYEQYF. The full variable domain, in which reference TRBV28 and TRBJ2-7 provide the parts outside the CDR3, is DVKVTQSSRYLVKRTGEKVFLECVQDMDHENMFWYRQDPGLGLRLIYFSYDVKMKEKGDIPEGYSVSREKKERFSLILESASTNQTSMYLCASRGRLAGPYEQYFGPGTRLTVT.

This clonotype appeared many times. Little can be read into the size of this beta chain, an off-target read in a library designed for alpha chains. The chain recombines TRBV24-1 with TRBJ2-5; 11 nucleotides line up with TRBD2. In germline, CDR1 is KGHDR, CDR2 SFDVKD. J gave up 4 bases and V 1 base, and 4 bases lay outside the gene matches. The length of the CDR3 is 16 residues. CDR3 sequence (DNA): TGTGCCACCAGTGATTTTCTAGCGGGGGGCACAGAGACCCAGTACTTC. Its translation: CATSDFLAGGTETQYF.

A few counts support this clonotype. Within a library made for alpha chains, this beta chain is off target, and its count is uninformative. The chain uses TRBV11-2 and TRBJ2-7; D is undetermined. The CDR3 has 12 residues. Trimming took off 5 bases at V and 6 bases at J, with 11 bases between the two ends. CDR1 is SGHAT and CDR2 is FQNNGV in the germline V gene. In nucleotides, the CDR3 is TGTGCCAGCAGCCCCATCTTGGCCGAGCAGTACTTC. Its translation is CASSPILAEQYF. The full variable domain, completed using reference TRBV11-2 and TRBJ2-7, is EAGVAQSPRYKIIEKRQSVAFWCNPISGHATLYWYQQILGQGPKLLIQFQNNGVVDDSQLPKDRFSAERLKGVDSTLKIQPAKLEDSAVYLCASSPILAEQYFGPGTRLTVT.

This clonotype showed up many times. This beta chain slipped into a library made for alpha chains as a stray read, so its size is not meaningful. This rearrangement joins TRBV5-6 to TRBJ2-3; 11 nucleotides line up with TRBD2. Germline values: CDR1 SGHDT, CDR2 YYEEEE. The CDR3 runs to 16 residues. Trimming took 4 bases from V and 7 from J; bases not matched to a gene: 11. CDR3 amino acids: CASSLPGLAVSNTQYF. The CDR3 DNA sequence: TGTGCCAGCAGCCTACCGGGACTAGCGGTTTCAAATACGCAGTATTTT. Full variable domain (missing parts from reference TRBV5-6 and TRBJ2-3): DAGVTQSPTHLIKTRGQQVTLRCSPKSGHDTVSWYQQALGQGPQFIFQYYEEEERQRGNFPDRFSGHQFPNYSSELNVNALLLGDSALYLCASSLPGLAVSNTQYFGPGTRLTVL.

There are many counts of this clonotype. The library was built for alpha chains, so this beta chain is an off-target read and its size means little. The J gene is TRBJ2-2, the V gene TRBV4-3, with TRBD2 matching 7 bases. Trimming cost V 0 bases and J 5 bases; bases outside gene matches: 9. The CDR3 is 17 residues long. Germline V gene data show CDR1 as LGHNA and CDR2 as YSLEER. As DNA, the CDR3 is TGCGCCAGCAGCCAAGATCGTTCTGGACTAGAAACCGGGGAGCTGTTTTTT. Amino acid sequence: CASSQDRSGLETGELFF.

There are a few counts of this clonotype. The junction and the germline gene differ at one end; a read error may be behind it. With the library built for alpha chains, this beta chain is off target and its frequency is not meaningful. The rearrangement links TRBV7-9 to TRBJ2-3, with TRBD2 matching over 14 bases. CDR1 SEHNR and CDR2 FQNEAQ come from the germline V gene (reference sequence). This CDR3 has 15 amino acids. The CDR3 region is CAGSPTSGGADTQYF. The CDR3 bases are TGTGCCGGCAGCCCGACTAGCGGGGGGGCAGATACGCAGTATTTT.

This clonotype occurred many times. Since the library was made to target alpha chains, this beta chain is a stray read and its abundance is not meaningful. The rearrangement uses TRBV7-2 and TRBJ1-3, with D possibly TRBD1 on 5 matching bases. CDR3 length: 15 residues. V lost 3 bases and J lost 0, with 9 bases in between. Germline lookup yields CDR1 SGHTA and CDR2 FQGNSA. CDR3 residues: CASSLGPNSGNTIYF. The CDR3 DNA sequence: TGTGCCAGCAGCTTGGGACCGAACTCTGGAAACACCATATATTTT.

This clonotype was seen many times. This beta chain is a stray read from a library made for alpha chains; its abundance is not meaningful. The DNA of the CDR3 is TGTGCCAGCAGTTACGGCTGGGGGACAGGGGACAATGAGCAGTTCTTC. It translates to CASSYGWGTGDNEQFF. The chain links TRBV6-2 or TRBV6-3 to TRBJ2-1, with 10 bases matching TRBD1. The CDR3 totals 16 residues. Germline V gene data show CDR1 as MNHEY and CDR2 as SVGEGT. Trimming removed 2 bases from V and 5 bases from J; junction bases left unmatched: 6.

This clonotype ranks as medium-sized. The library was built for alpha chains, so this beta chain is an off-target read and its size means little. V gene TRBV7-2 combines with J gene TRBJ1-1, with 8 bases lining up with TRBD1. CDR1 is SGHTA and CDR2 is FQGNSA in the germline V gene. The junction had 5 bases not matched to a gene; V was cut back by 4 bases and J by 4 bases. This CDR3 contains 14 residues. The CDR3 DNA reads TGTGCCAGCAGCTCCTTCACAGGGGGCACTGAAGCTTTCTTT. Translation gives CASSSFTGGTEAFF.

There are many counts of this clonotype. For a library built for alpha chains, this beta chain is a stray read; little rests on its size. This chain uses TRBV7-2 with TRBJ2-4, with D possibly being TRBD1 or TRBD2 (5 bases each). CDR3 length equals 17 residues. CDR1 is SGHTA and CDR2 is FQGNSA in the germline V gene. V was trimmed by 6 bases and J by 3 bases, leaving 21 bases between them. In nucleotides, the CDR3 is TGTGCCAGCAGTCTACCCCGGGACCCGGAGTTCAAAAACATTCAGTACTTC. The encoded protein is CASSLPRDPEFKNIQYF.

As to this clonotype: With the library built for alpha chains, this beta chain is off target and its frequency is not meaningful. CDR3 nucleotides: TGCGCCAGCAGCTCGTCCGGGACAACGCAGTATTTT. Protein: CASSSSGTTQYF. This rearrangement joins TRBV5-1 to TRBJ2-3; TRBD1 is a possible D gene (6 bases). The V end lost 3 bases, the J end lost 9 bases, and 11 bases lay between the germline ends. Germline CDR1 reads SGHRS; CDR2 reads YFSETQ. This CDR3 comprises 12 residues.

This clonotype came up many times. Little can be read into the size of this beta chain, an off-target read in a library designed for alpha chains. The rearrangement joins TRBV28 to TRBJ1-2; no clear D gene. The CDR3 length is 13 residues. CDR1 is MDHEN and CDR2 is SYDVKM in the germline V gene. Trimming cost V 10 bases and J 6 bases, with 18 bases left between them. The CDR3 DNA follows: TGTGCCACCTCCTGGGCGCAATCAAATGGCTACACCTTC. Translated, it gives CATSWAQSNGYTF.

This clonotype is termed medium-sized. The size of this beta chain means little, since it is a stray read in a library made for alpha chains. V gene TRBV7-2 combines with J gene TRBJ2-3; D perhaps matches TRBD1 (5 bases). There are 14 residues in the CDR3. Trimming pared 2 bases from V and 4 bases from J, leaving 10 bases between. CDR1 SGHTA and CDR2 FQGNSA come from the germline V gene. This CDR3 reads CASSLYGAADTQYF. The CDR3 nucleotides are TGTGCCAGCAGCTTATATGGGGCCGCAGATACGCAGTATTTT.

This clonotype has ten or more counts. For a library built for alpha chains, this beta chain is a stray read; little rests on its size. The chain employs TRBV4-2 and TRBJ1-5, with a weak D call TRBD1 (5 bases). CDR3 length equals 15 residues. Trimming removed 0 bases at V and 4 bases at J, with 10 bases between. Germline V CDR1 and CDR2: LGHNA, YNFKEQ. The CDR3 loop reads CASSQDGGGNQPQHF. The CDR3 DNA reads TGTGCCAGCAGCCAAGACGGGGGAGGGAATCAGCCCCAGCATTTT.

This clonotype was seen repeatedly, ten times or more. This beta chain represents an off-target read in a library built for alpha chains; its size is of limited meaning. V is TRBV6-6 and J is TRBJ2-7; D remains unclear. The CDR3 totals 14 residues. V lost 6 bases, J lost 3 bases, and 15 bases lay in between. CDR1 is MNHNY, CDR2 SVGAGI, per germline (reference sequence). CDR3 in amino acids: CASSNGQNLYEQYF. In nucleotides, the CDR3 is TGTGCCAGCAGCAACGGGCAGAACCTCTACGAGCAGTACTTC.